The clone carrying this TCR beta chain was counted only a few times. Its antigen is unidentified. The V segment lost 4 bases and the J segment 6 bases; nucleotides outside the gene matches: 3. The CDR3 is 14 residues long. Germline CDR1 and CDR2: MDHEN and SYDVKM. This entry is derived from a study of cytomegalovirus exposure and HLA in healthy donors. Study outcomes and limitations: Versus the approximately 670-donor mean, an Asian-associated ancestry cluster reportedly showed fewer N-insertions in a later analysis.

In the PCR, 60 Vbeta and 13 Jbeta primers were used. Original processing methods: The count from a later analysis was 79 million or so unique TCR beta chains, roughly 11 million of them shared. Only in-frame clones appear in the TCRdb table, and some are missing; sequencing was by immunoSEQ multiplex PCR. Clonal size and the V and J genes are those of that table, whereas D and trimming came from the DNA. The sample carries over 85,000 clones, about 7.6% recorded once. The chain combines TRBV28 with TRBJ1-6, with 7 bases lining up with TRBD1. This receptor was taken from a man aged 45-60 years in good health and CMV-seronegative. Sequencing input: PBMCs. The CDR3, as DNA: TGTGCCAGCAGTTACAGGGGTGGTAATTCACCCCTCCACTTT. This encodes CASSYRGGNSPLHF.